The rows below give T cell receptor beta chains drawn from one sample of a study of blood T cell repertoires in COVID-19. Clones were sequenced by immunoSEQ multiplex PCR, and TCRdb holds only the in-frame ones, with some missing. This table holds around 300,000 clones, 75% to 95% found once. Sequencing used PBMCs or T cells enriched from blood (not recorded which). The source is a woman aged 25 to 45 who had recovered from COVID-19. The CDR3 runs from the conserved cysteine through the conserved F or W.

>13|TRBV6-5|TRBJ2-7
CASSLPGGYEQYF
>13|TRBV7-9|TRBJ1-2
CASSSGQGNGYTF
>14|TRBV30|TRBJ2-5
CAWSQGLGQETQYF
>16|TRBV5-1|TRBJ2-5
CASSFGGLAGEETQYF
>14|TRBV6-4|TRBJ1-5
CASSFRGQHQPQHF
>15|TRBV6-4|TRBJ1-5
CASSAGTGGYQPQHF
>15|TRBV19|TRBJ1-1
CASVSGTGGKTEAFF
>15|TRBV5-6|TRBJ2-1
CASTLGPSENNEQFF
>16|TRBV27|TRBJ1-5
CASSSRPDGLNQPQHF
>17|TRBV7-8|TRBJ1-5
CASSLAPGDREAQPQHF
>15|TRBV4-1|TRBJ2-7
CASSPPDSRSYEQYF
>16|TRBV2|TRBJ1-6
CASSRDRGNHNSPLHF
>17|TRBV5-6|TRBJ2-4
CASSDLGTGVIGNIQYF
>13|TRBV7-3|TRBJ1-1
CASSLTGGTEAFF
>15|TRBV28|TRBJ2-3
CASSLGGLAQDTQYF
>14|TRBV27|TRBJ2-7
CASSRQGSSYEQYF
>15|TRBV6-5|TRBJ1-2
CASSLQGDDYYGYTF
>14|TRBV6-5|TRBJ1-1
CASSRSRGDTEAFF
>13|TRBV27|TRBJ2-1
CASRSGQYNEQFF
>14|TRBV3-1/TRBV3-2|TRBJ2-7
CASSQGNGEREQYF
>13|TRBV7-9|TRBJ2-5
CASSFSSGETQYF
>15|TRBV7-2|TRBJ1-1
CASSLEARGHTEAFF
>15|TRBV5-8|TRBJ1-5
CASHSGSASNQPQHF
>16|TRBV7-2|TRBJ2-7
CASSSVAGTGTYEQYF
>12|TRBV3-1/TRBV3-2|TRBJ1-4
CASSQGGTKLFF
>11|TRBV12-3/TRBV12-4|TRBJ2-7
CASSYSYEQYF
>14|TRBV5-5|TRBJ2-7
CASSSDYFSYEQYF
>14|TRBV30|TRBJ1-1
CAWSGLRRETEAFF
>18|TRBV4-1|TRBJ1-5
CASSQGVTDSPYNQPQHF
>18|TRBV29-1|TRBJ2-3
CSVAPGLAPRSATDTQYF
>15|TRBV7-6|TRBJ1-1
CASSGEGGLDTEAFF
>11|TRBV24-1|TRBJ1-1
CATSFSGSAFF
>14|TRBV29-1|TRBJ1-2
CSVSGTGGRYGYTF
>18|TRBV5-6|TRBJ1-5
CASSLGLMTANINQPQHF
>15|TRBV7-3|TRBJ2-7
CASSIGLAGPYEQYF
>15|TRBV21-1|TRBJ1-5
CASSNRSTSGQPQHF
>15|TRBV7-9|TRBJ1-4
CASSNTGGNNEKLFF
>16|TRBV28|TRBJ1-4
CASSGETGTGIEKLFF
>19|TRBV11-2|TRBJ1-1
CASSLLMWTGQKGGTEAFF
>13|TRBV12-3/TRBV12-4|TRBJ2-7
CASRPGREYEQYF
>16|TRBV30|TRBJ2-5
CAWSTGTPGGQETQYF
>16|TRBV28|TRBJ2-1
CASSLIRLAGDDEQFF
>17|TRBV15|TRBJ1-6
CATSRLGTPRGDSPLHF
>14|TRBV18|TRBJ1-1
CASSPTGMNTEAFF
>12|TRBV2|TRBJ2-1
CASSGDRDEQFF
>16|TRBV13|TRBJ2-2
CASSPRALGPAGELFF
>17|TRBV9|TRBJ2-1
CASSTPMKGLDYNEQFF
>15|TRBV27|TRBJ1-3
CASSFSGALGNTIYF
>14|TRBV3-1/TRBV3-2|TRBJ1-5
CASSQAGFNQPQHF
>18|TRBV19|TRBJ2-1
CASSITSGRLGAYNEQFF